One TCR beta chain is described in this entry. V shed 1 base and J 5 bases; nucleotides not matched to a gene: 8. Germline CDR1 and CDR2: LGHNA and YNFKEQ. The CDR3 sequence is 17 residues long. The data stem from a study of T-cell memory formation after mild COVID-19. Study details: The two donors had largely donor-specific TCR clusters.

5'RACE primed from the constant segment yielded TCR alpha and TCR beta cDNA libraries bearing sample barcodes and UMIs. MiXCR, run by TCRdb on the 5' RACE reads, gives a single entry per CDR3 protein. The sample has hundreds of thousands of distinct CDR3 sequences, less than 20% seen once; the top ten hold 20% to 25%. Sequenced sample: PBMCs or a T cell subset sorted from them (not recorded which). This receptor was identified in a young man who had mild COVID-19 (a few samples of this study predate the infection). Cell type and time point are not known. The chain links TRBV4-2 to TRBJ2-2, with 9 bases lining up with TRBD1. The CDR3 here is CASSQGVRDRATGELFF. The DNA for the CDR3 is TGTGCCAGCAGCCAAGGGGTCCGGGACAGGGCAACCGGGGAGCTGTTTTTT.